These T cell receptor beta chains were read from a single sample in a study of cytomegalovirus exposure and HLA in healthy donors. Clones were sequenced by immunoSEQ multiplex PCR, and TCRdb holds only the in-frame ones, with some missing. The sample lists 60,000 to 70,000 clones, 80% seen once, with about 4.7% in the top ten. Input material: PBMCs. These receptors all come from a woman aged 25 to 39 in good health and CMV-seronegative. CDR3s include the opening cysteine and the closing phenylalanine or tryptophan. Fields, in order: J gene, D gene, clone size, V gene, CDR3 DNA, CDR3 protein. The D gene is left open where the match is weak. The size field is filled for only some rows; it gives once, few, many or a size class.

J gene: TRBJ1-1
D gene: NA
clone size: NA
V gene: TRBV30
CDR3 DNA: TGTGCCTGGATCCCAGGGCGCAGAATCAAATTAAACACTGAAGCTTTCTTT
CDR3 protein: CAWIPGRRIKLNTEAFF

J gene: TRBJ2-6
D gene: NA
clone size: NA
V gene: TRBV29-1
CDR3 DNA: TGCAGCGTTGCTCAGGGGACTGGGGCCAACGTCCTGACTTTC
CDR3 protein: CSVAQGTGANVLTF

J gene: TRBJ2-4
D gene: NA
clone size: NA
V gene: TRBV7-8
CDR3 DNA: TGTGCCAGCAGCCAGGGTTTTTCGGACATTCAGTACTTC
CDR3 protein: CASSQGFSDIQYF

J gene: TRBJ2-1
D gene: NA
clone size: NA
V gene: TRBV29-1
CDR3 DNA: TGCAGCGTTGTTCCGGGGAATGAGCAGTTCTTC
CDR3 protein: CSVVPGNEQFF

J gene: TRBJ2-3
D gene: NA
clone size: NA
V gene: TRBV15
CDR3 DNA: TGTGCCACCTCCCTCCCGTCAGATACGCAGTATTTT
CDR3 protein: CATSLPSDTQYF

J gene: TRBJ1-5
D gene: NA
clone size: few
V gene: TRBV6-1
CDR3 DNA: TGTGCCAGCAGTGAACCTACGAAGAGGCAGCCCCAGCATTTT
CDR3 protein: CASSEPTKRQPQHF

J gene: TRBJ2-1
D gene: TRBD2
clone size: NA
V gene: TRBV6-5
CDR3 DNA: TGTGCCAGCAGTAGAGCGGGGAGCTCCTACAATGAGCAGTTCTTC
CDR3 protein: CASSRAGSSYNEQFF

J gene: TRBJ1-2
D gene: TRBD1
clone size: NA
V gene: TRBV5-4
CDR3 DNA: TGTGCCAGCAGGGGGGGCCCGGGACAGTATGTTAAAACTAACTATGGCTACACCTTC
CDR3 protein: CASRGGPGQYVKTNYGYTF

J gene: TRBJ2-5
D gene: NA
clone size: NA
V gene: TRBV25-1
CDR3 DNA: TGTGCCAGCAGTGAACGAGTGGAGTCAAAGTGGGAGACCCAGTACTTC
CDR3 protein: CASSERVESKWETQYF

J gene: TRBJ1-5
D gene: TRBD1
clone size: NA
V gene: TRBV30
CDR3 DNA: TGTGCCTGGAGCCGACAGGGGGGGCAGCCCCAGCATTTT
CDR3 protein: CAWSRQGGQPQHF

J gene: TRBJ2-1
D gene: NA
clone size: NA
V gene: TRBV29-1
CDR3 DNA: TGCAGCGGTGGGGCCATGAACAATGAGCAGTTCTTC
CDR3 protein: CSGGAMNNEQFF

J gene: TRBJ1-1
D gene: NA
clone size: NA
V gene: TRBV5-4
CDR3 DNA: TGTGCCAGCAGCGCCGGGACATCGGTATCGAACACTGAAGCTTTCTTT
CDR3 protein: CASSAGTSVSNTEAFF

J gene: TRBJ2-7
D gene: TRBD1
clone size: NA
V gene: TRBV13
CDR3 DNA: TGTGCCAGCAGCTGGGACAGGGGCGCTAGGTACGAGCAGTACTTC
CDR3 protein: CASSWDRGARYEQYF

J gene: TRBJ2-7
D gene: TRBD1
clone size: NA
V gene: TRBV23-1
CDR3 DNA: TGCGCCATTCGTCTTGAGACAGGGACCTACGAGCAGTACTTC
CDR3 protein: CAIRLETGTYEQYF

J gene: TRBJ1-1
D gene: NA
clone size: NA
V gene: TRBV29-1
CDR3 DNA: TGCAGCGTCGCAGGGTACATGAACACTGAAGCTTTCTTT
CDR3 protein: CSVAGYMNTEAFF

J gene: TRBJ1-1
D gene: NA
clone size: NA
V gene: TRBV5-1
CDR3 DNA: TGCGCCAGCTCCCGCACGGGGAACACTGAAGCTTTCTTT
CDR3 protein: CASSRTGNTEAFF

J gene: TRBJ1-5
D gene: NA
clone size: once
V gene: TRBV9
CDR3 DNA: TGTGCCAGCAGCTCCACCTATAGCAATCAGCCCCAGCATTTT
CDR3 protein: CASSSTYSNQPQHF

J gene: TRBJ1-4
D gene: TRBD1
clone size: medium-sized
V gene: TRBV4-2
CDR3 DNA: TGTGCCAGCAGCCAAGGGGAGACAGGGGTTGAAAAACTGTTTTTT
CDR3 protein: CASSQGETGVEKLFF

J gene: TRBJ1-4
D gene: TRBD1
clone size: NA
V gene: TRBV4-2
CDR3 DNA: TGTGCCAGCAGCCAGTCAGGGGGAACTAATGAAAAACTGTTTTTT
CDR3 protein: CASSQSGGTNEKLFF

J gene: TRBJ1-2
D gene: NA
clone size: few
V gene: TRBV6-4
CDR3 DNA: TGTGCCACTGCACCGGAGGCAGGGGAACCTCTAGTGGGTGGCTACACCTTC
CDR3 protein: CATAPEAGEPLVGGYTF

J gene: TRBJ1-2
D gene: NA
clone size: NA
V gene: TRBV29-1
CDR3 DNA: TGCAGCGTTGTGGGGGCTGGCTATGGCTACACCTTC
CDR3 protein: CSVVGAGYGYTF